The clone carrying this TCR beta chain was found a few times. The data stem from a study of T cells in Graves' hyperthyroidism and ophthalmopathy. Clinical symptoms, serum thyroxine and TRAb, thyroid ultrasound and orbital computed tomography together formed the diagnostic basis. The CDR3 length is 15 residues. The V end was cut by 4 bases, the J end by 1 base, with 11 bases between. CDR1 and CDR2 from the germline V gene are MDHEN and SYDVKM. Template material for amplifying TCR beta CDR3 regions consisted of RNA transcripts. A first-round RT-PCR of the TCR CDR3 used the HTBI primer set. TCRdb re-analysed the multiplex PCR reads in MiXCR, keeping a single row per CDR3 protein. Of about 210,000 distinct CDR3 sequences listed, 17% were seen once; the top ten hold approximately 46%.

The genes are TRBV28 and TRBJ1-5, with no clear D. The specimen sequenced was blood. This TCR was recovered from a man over 45 with Graves' hyperthyroidism. The CDR3 region is CASSSWAQSNQPQHF. CDR3 in DNA: TGTGCCAGCAGTTCTTGGGCACAGAGCAATCAGCCCCAGCATTTT.